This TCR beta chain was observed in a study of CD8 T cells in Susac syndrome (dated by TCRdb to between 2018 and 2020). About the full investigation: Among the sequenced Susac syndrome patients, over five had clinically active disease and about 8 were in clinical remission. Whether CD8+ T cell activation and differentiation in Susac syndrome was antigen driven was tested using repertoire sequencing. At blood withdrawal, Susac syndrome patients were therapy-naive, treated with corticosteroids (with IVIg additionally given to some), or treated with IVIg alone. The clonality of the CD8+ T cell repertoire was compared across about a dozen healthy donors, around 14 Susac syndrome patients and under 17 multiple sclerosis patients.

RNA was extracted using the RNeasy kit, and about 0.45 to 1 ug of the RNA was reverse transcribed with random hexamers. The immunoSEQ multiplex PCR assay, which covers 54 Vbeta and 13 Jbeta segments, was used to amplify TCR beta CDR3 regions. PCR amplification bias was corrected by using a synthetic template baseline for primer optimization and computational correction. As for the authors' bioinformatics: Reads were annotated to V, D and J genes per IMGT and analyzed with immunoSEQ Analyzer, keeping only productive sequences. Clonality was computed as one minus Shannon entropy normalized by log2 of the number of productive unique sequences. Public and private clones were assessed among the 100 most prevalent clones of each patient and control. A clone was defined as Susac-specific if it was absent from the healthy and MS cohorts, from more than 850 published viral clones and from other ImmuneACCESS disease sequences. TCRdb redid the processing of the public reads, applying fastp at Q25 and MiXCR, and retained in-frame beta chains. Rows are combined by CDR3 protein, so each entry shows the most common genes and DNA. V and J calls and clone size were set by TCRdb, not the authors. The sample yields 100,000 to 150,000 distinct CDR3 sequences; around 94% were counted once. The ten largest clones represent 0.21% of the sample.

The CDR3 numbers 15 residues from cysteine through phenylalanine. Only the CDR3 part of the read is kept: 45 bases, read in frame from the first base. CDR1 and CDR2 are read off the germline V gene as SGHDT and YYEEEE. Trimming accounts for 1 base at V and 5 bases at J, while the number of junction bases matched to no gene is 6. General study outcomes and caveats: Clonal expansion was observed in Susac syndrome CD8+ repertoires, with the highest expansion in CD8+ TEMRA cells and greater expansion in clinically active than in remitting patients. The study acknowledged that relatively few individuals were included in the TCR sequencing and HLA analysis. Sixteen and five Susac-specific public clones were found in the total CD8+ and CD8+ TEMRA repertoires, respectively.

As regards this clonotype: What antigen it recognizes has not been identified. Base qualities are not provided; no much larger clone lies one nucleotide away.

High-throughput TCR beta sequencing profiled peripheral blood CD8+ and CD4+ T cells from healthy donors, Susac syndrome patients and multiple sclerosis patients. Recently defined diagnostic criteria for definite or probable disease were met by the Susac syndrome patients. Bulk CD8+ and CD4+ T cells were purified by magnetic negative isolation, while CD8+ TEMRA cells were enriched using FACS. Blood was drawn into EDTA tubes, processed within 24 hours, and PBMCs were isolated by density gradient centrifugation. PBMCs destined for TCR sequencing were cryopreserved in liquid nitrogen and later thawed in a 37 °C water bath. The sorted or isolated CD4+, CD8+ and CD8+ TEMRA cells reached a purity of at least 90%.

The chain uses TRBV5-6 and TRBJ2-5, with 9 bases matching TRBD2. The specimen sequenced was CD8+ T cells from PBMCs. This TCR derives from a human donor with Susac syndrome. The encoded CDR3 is CASSLPSSGKETQYF. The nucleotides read TGTGCCAGCAGCTTGCCGTCTAGCGGGAAGGAGACCCAGTACTTC.